One sample yielded the 27 T cell receptor beta chains listed below, sequenced in a study of blood T cell repertoires in COVID-19. Repertoires were generated with immunoSEQ multiplex PCR, while TCRdb's copy carries only in-frame clones and drops some. The repertoire has about 70,000 clones, approximately 89% of them found once; the top ten carry about 2.5%. Input material: peripheral blood. Receptor source: a man aged 50 to 59 with COVID-19, enrolled during active disease.

The genes are TRBV7-9 and TRBJ2-1, with D tentatively TRBD1 (6 bases). Trimming stripped 5 bases from V and 9 bases from J, with 14 bases between. Germline loops: CDR1 SEHNR, CDR2 FQNEAQ (reference sequence). The CDR3 covers 13 residues. The CDR3 loop reads CASSNTGSGEQFF. In DNA form, the CDR3 reads TGTGCCAGCAGCAACACAGGGTCGGGTGAGCAGTTCTTC.

The chain employs TRBV27 and TRBJ2-2; D may be TRBD2 (6 bases). The CDR3 extends over 16 amino acids. Trimming removed 5 bases at V and 2 bases at J, with 15 bases between. Germline CDR1 is MNHEY and CDR2 is SMNVEV (reference sequence). CDR3 bases: TGTGCCAGCAGTCCCCGGGACTTACTTAACACCGGGGAGCTGTTTTTT. This translates into CASSPRDLLNTGELFF.

CDR3 loop: CASSLYRLREKDTQYF. CDR3 bases: TGTGCCAGCAGCTTATACCGGTTGCGGGAGAAGGATACGCAGTATTTT. The chain employs TRBV7-9 and TRBJ2-3; 7 bases agree with TRBD2. Looked up from germline, CDR1 is SEHNR and CDR2 is FQNEAQ (reference sequence). There are 16 residues in the CDR3. V was pared by 2 bases and J by 6 bases, with 11 bases of the junction left unmatched.

The J gene is TRBJ2-1, the V gene TRBV9; tentative D call: TRBD2 (6 bases). Looked up from germline, CDR1 is SGDLS and CDR2 is YYNGEE. The length of the CDR3 is 14 residues. Trimming pared 0 bases from V and 7 bases from J, leaving 11 bases between. The CDR3 DNA sequence: TGTGCCAGCAGCGTAGTAGGAGGGGTTAATGAGCAGTTCTTC. Protein product: CASSVVGGVNEQFF.

This chain uses TRBV7-2 with TRBJ2-3, with a tentative D call TRBD2 (5 bases). The germline gives CDR1 SGHTA, CDR2 FQGNSA. V was pared by 2 bases and J by 4 bases, with 13 bases between. This CDR3 has 15 residues. The CDR3 DNA sequence: TGTGCCAGCAGCTTACAGGCTAGCCCAGCAGATACGCAGTATTTT. This codes for CASSLQASPADTQYF.

The chain recombines TRBV2 with TRBJ2-7, with D uncertain. Deletions cut 3 bases from V and 5 bases from J, with 11 bases between. Looked up from germline, CDR1 is SNHLY and CDR2 is FYNNEI. CDR3 size: 13 residues. CDR3 DNA sequence: TGTGCCAGCAGTGACGCGCGTATAGACGAGCAGTACGTC. Translated: CASSDARIDEQYV.

This chain joins TRBV6-2 or TRBV6-3 and TRBJ2-5; the D is unclear. Trimming removed 3 bases at V and 2 bases at J, with 4 bases between. The V gene's germline CDR1 is MNHEY and CDR2 SVGEGT. The CDR3 has 12 amino acids. The CDR3 nucleotides read TGTGCCAGCAGTTATCTGCAAGAGACCCAGTACTTC. Protein product: CASSYLQETQYF.

V is TRBV7-9 and J is TRBJ1-2; unclear D gene. Germline values: CDR1 SEHNR, CDR2 FQNEAQ (reference sequence). Trimming pared 1 base from V and 7 bases from J, leaving 13 bases between. CDR3 size: 14 residues. DNA for the CDR3: TGTGCCAGCAGCTTAGGAGGCCAAGGGAGTGGCTACACCTTC. Amino acid sequence: CASSLGGQGSGYTF. The variable domain in full, with the rest retrieved from reference TRBV7-9 and TRBJ1-2, is DTGVSQNPRHKITKRGQNVTFRCDPISEHNRLYWYRQTLGQGPEFLTYFQNEAQLEKSRLLSDRFSAERPKGSFSTLEIQRTEQGDSAMYLCASSLGGQGSGYTFGSGTRLTVV.

This clone was seen a single time. The chain is built from TRBV5-1 and TRBJ2-7; 12 bases align to TRBD2. V was pared by 2 bases and J by 3 bases, with 3 bases of the junction left unmatched. This CDR3 has 15 amino acids. CDR1 and CDR2 from the germline V gene are SGHRS and YFSETQ. CDR3 protein: CASSLRLAGDYEQYF. In DNA, the CDR3 is TGCGCCAGCAGCTTAAGACTAGCGGGAGACTACGAGCAGTACTTC. Looking up the rest from reference TRBV5-1 and TRBJ2-7 gives the full variable domain: KAGVTQTPRYLIKTRGQQVTLSCSPISGHRSVSWYQQTPGQGLQFLFEYFSETQRNKGNFPGRFSGRQFSNSRSEMNVSTLELGDSALYLCASSLRLAGDYEQYFGPGTRLTVT.

This clone came up once. V and J are TRBV30 and TRBJ1-1; 7 bases align to TRBD1. V lost 4 bases, J lost 1 base, and 3 bases stayed unmatched. Germline V gene lookup returns CDR1 GTSNPN and CDR2 SVGIG (reference sequence). The CDR3 covers 13 residues. CDR3 protein: CAWKRTGNTEAFF. CDR3 nucleotides: TGTGCCTGGAAACGGACAGGGAACACTGAAGCTTTCTTT.

This chain links TRBV28 with TRBJ2-7; D might be TRBD2 (5 bases). The germline gives CDR1 MDHEN, CDR2 SYDVKM. Trimming pared 8 bases from V and 6 bases from J, leaving 11 bases between. CDR3 length: 11 amino acids. The CDR3 region has the DNA TGTGCCAGCGGGAGTGTGTTCGAGCAGTACTTC. Amino acid sequence: CASGSVFEQYF.

V gene TRBV6-5 combines with J gene TRBJ1-2, with 11 bases aligning to TRBD1. After removal of 6 bases from V and 3 bases from J, the junction contained 6 bases not matched to a gene. The CDR3 is 15 residues long. Germline lookup yields CDR1 MNHEY and CDR2 SVGAGI. CDR3 DNA: TGTGCCAGCAGGTCTCGGACAGGGGGCGACTATGGCTACACCTTC. Translated: CASRSRTGGDYGYTF.

CDR3 coding DNA: TGTGCCAGCAGCCAGACAGGGAACACTGAAGCTTTCTTT. Translating gives CASSQTGNTEAFF. The chain has TRBV3-1 (or the pseudogene TRBV3-2) and TRBJ1-1, with a tentative D call TRBD1 (6 bases). Germline CDR1 LGHDT, CDR2 YNNKEL (reference sequence). Trimming stripped 3 bases from V and 1 base from J, with 6 bases between. The CDR3 covers 13 residues.

The genes are TRBV11-2 and TRBJ2-3; no firm D call. Trimming removed 4 bases from V and 8 bases from J, with 10 bases in between. This CDR3 is 12 amino acids long. The V gene's germline CDR1 is SGHAT and CDR2 FQNNGV. The CDR3 DNA follows: TGTGCCAGCAGCTCAACGACGGGTACGCAGTATTTT. Its translation: CASSSTTGTQYF.

CDR3 loop: CSASSTSGSTDTQYF. The CDR3 region has the DNA TGCAGTGCTAGTTCGACTAGCGGTAGCACAGATACGCAGTATTTT. The rearrangement links TRBV20-1 to TRBJ2-3, with TRBD2 matching over 9 bases. The J segment lost 0 bases and the V segment lost 3 bases, leaving 4 bases of the junction unmatched. Looked up from germline, CDR1 is DFQATT and CDR2 is SNEGSKA (reference sequence). The CDR3 consists of 15 residues.

The gene calls are TRBV10-3 and TRBJ2-7, with 8 bases matching TRBD1. This CDR3 has 13 amino acids. V lost 7 bases to trimming and J lost 7 bases; unmatched junction nucleotides: 9. CDR1 and CDR2 from the germline V gene are ENHRY and SYGVKD. The CDR3 region has the DNA TGTGCCATCAAGGGACAGGCCCCCGGAGAGCAGTACGTC. Encoded protein: CAIKGQAPGEQYV.

The CDR3 here is CASSLVGGGRRETQYF. CDR3 bases: TGTGCCAGCAGCTTAGTGGGCGGGGGCAGAAGGGAGACCCAGTACTTC. V is TRBV11-2 and J is TRBJ2-5; the D gene is possibly TRBD2 (7 bases). Between the trimmed V and J ends, which lost 1 base and 5 bases, there was a span of 17 bases. CDR1 SGHAT and CDR2 FQNNGV come from the germline V gene. The CDR3 runs 16 residues.

The rearrangement uses TRBV5-4 and TRBJ1-6, with D perhaps matching TRBD1 (5 bases). Germline-derived CDR1 and CDR2 are SGHNT and YYREEE (reference sequence). The CDR3 is 14 residues long. The V end lost 6 bases, the J end lost 4 bases, and 11 bases lay between the germline ends. CDR3 DNA: TGTGCCAGCACCGATGACAGTTATAATTCACCCCTCCACTTT. It codes for CASTDDSYNSPLHF.

V is TRBV18 and J is TRBJ2-7; D is perhaps TRBD1 (6 bases). The CDR3 runs 14 residues. From germline, CDR1 is KGHSH and CDR2 LQKENI. The germline V and J ends were trimmed by 0 bases and 2 bases, with 8 bases remaining between them. CDR3 protein: CASSPPGQTYEQYV. DNA for the CDR3: TGTGCCAGCTCACCACCTGGACAGACCTACGAGCAGTACGTC.

V and J are TRBV28 and TRBJ1-1; D is perhaps TRBD1 (5 bases). The germline V gene encodes CDR1 MDHEN and CDR2 SYDVKM. The CDR3 covers 14 residues. Trimming removed 4 bases from V and 1 base from J, with 10 bases in between. In nucleotides, the CDR3 is TGTGCCAGCAGTTCGACGACAGAGAACACTGAAGCTTTCTTT. Encoded protein: CASSSTTENTEAFF.

The J gene is TRBJ2-7, the V gene TRBV12-3 or TRBV12-4; no clear D gene. Trimming took 5 bases from V and 5 from J, leaving 7 bases between them. This CDR3 has 11 amino acids. CDR3 bases: TGTGCCAGCAGTAAGAGTCACGAGCAGTACTTC. This codes for CASSKSHEQYF.

The chain combines TRBV6-5 with TRBJ2-5; the D gene is possibly TRBD2 (5 bases). Trimming removed 7 bases at V and 5 bases at J, with 14 bases between. The CDR3 consists of 13 residues. Germline-derived CDR1 and CDR2 are MNHEY and SVGAGI. This chain's CDR3 is CASTSPGVETQYF. The DNA for the CDR3 is TGTGCCAGCACATCCCCCGGGGTGGAGACCCAGTACTTC.

This clone was counted a few times. V is TRBV11-2 and J is TRBJ2-7; the D gene is possibly TRBD2 (5 bases). With 1 base removed from V and 1 base from J, the gap between germline ends came to 5 bases. The CDR3 runs to 13 residues. Germline V gene lookup returns CDR1 SGHAT and CDR2 FQNNGV. This CDR3 reads CASSLGRSYEQYF. In DNA, the CDR3 is TGTGCCAGCAGCTTAGGGAGGTCCTACGAGCAGTACTTC. The full variable domain, rest sourced from reference TRBV11-2 and TRBJ2-7, is EAGVAQSPRYKIIEKRQSVAFWCNPISGHATLYWYQQILGQGPKLLIQFQNNGVVDDSQLPKDRFSAERLKGVDSTLKIQPAKLEDSAVYLCASSLGRSYEQYFGPGTRLTVT.

This clone was recorded only once. V and J are TRBV28 and TRBJ2-7, with no clear D. Germline CDR1 MDHEN, CDR2 SYDVKM. Trimming removed 5 bases from V and 5 bases from J, with 10 bases in between. The CDR3 totals 12 residues. CDR3 region: CASSPPYDEQYF. The CDR3 DNA reads as TGTGCCAGCAGTCCCCCCTATGACGAGCAGTACTTC.

Only one count was recorded for this clone. V is TRBV3-1 (or the pseudogene TRBV3-2) and J is TRBJ1-5; D not resolved. CDR3 length equals 14 residues. In germline, CDR1 is LGHDT, CDR2 YNNKEL (reference sequence). Trimming pared 0 bases from V and 6 bases from J, leaving 9 bases between. The CDR3 DNA sequence: TGTGCCAGCAGCCAAGATCACGGTGGTCAGCCCCAGCATTTT. It is translated as CASSQDHGGQPQHF.

This chain joins TRBV11-2 and TRBJ1-1; 7 bases agree with TRBD1. Germline V CDR1 and CDR2: SGHAT, FQNNGV. This CDR3 comprises 15 residues. The V gene end was trimmed by 4 bases and the J gene end by 11 bases; junction bases not matched to a gene: 16. The CDR3 here is CASSSTFQGVVGAFF. CDR3 nucleotide sequence: TGTGCCAGCAGCTCAACTTTTCAGGGGGTGGTAGGGGCTTTCTTT. Looking up the rest from reference TRBV11-2 and TRBJ1-1 gives the full variable domain: EAGVAQSPRYKIIEKRQSVAFWCNPISGHATLYWYQQILGQGPKLLIQFQNNGVVDDSQLPKDRFSAERLKGVDSTLKIQPAKLEDSAVYLCASSSTFQGVVGAFFGQGTRLTVV.

V usage is TRBV19 and J usage is TRBJ1-4; TRBD1 matches at 12 bases. The V gene's germline CDR1 is LNHDA and CDR2 SQIVND (reference sequence). With 5 bases clipped from V and 8 bases from J, the junction kept 18 bases outside the gene matches. This CDR3 spans 19 amino acids. The CDR3 coding sequence is TGTGCCAGTAGTCAGCCCGGGACAGGGGGCGAAGTAGGCAGCGAAAAACTGTTTTTT. Translation gives CASSQPGTGGEVGSEKLFF.